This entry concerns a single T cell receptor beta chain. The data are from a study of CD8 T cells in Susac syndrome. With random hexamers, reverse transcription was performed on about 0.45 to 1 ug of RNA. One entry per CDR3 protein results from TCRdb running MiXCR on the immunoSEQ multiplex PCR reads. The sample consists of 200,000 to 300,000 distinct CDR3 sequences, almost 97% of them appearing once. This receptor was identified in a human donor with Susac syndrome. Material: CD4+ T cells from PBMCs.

The CDR3 protein is CASRPTPRQGEYGYTF. The CDR3 nucleotides read TGTGCCAGCAGGCCAACTCCTCGACAGGGTGAATATGGCTACACCTTC. J is TRBJ1-2 and V is TRBV7-2; 7 nucleotides align to TRBD1. The CDR3 has 16 amino acids. Germline CDR1 is SGHTA and CDR2 is FQGNSA. V shed 6 bases and J 5 bases; nucleotides not matched to a gene: 15.